This TCR beta chain was sequenced for a study of shared clonotypes between healthy human individuals. Looking at the study overall: A couple of female and a few male donors aged 18 to 49 were enrolled. The plates for each donor numbered three CD4 naive, three CD4 memory, two CD8 naive and one CD8 memory.

On this clone: The antigen is not known.

Study-wide results and caveats: Clonotype sharing across donors was expected to vary with sequencing depth.

V was cut by 7 bases and J by 5 bases, with 18 bases left in between. The CDR3 sequence is 14 residues long. Germline V lookup: CDR1 SEHNR, CDR2 FQNEAQ (reference sequence). Terminally differentiated effector memory CD45RA+ cells were left out of the naive CD8 fraction, which was CD45RO-negative and positively selected for CCR7. Replicate sorted-subset PCRs were loaded with approximately 200 ng DNA, about 30,000 T cell genomes. Using immunoSEQ multiplex PCR, the repertoire was profiled, and TCRdb retains in-frame clones only, with some absent. The table records about 580,000 clones, roughly 98% of them present only once.

The chain carries TRBV7-9 and TRBJ2-7; D is ambiguous. The specimen was naive CD8+ T cells sorted from blood. The clonotype comes from a man aged 30 to 45 in good health. This chain's CDR3 is CASNQLDPTHEQYF. In DNA form, the CDR3 reads TGTGCCAGCAACCAATTGGACCCAACCCACGAGCAGTACTTC.